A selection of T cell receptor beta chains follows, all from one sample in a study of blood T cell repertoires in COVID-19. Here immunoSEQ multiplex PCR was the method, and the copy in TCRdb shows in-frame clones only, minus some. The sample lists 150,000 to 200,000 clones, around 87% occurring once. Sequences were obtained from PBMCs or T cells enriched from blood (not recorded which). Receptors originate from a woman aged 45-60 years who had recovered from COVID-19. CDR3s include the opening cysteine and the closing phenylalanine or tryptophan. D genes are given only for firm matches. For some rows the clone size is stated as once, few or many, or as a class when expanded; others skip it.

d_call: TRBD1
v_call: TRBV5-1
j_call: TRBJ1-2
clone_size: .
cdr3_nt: TGCGCCAGCAGCTTCTCCTTACCTCGACAGGGAAACTATGGCTACACCTTC
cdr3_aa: CASSFSLPRQGNYGYTF

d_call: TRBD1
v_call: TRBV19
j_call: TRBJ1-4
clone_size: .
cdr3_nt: TGTGCCAGTACTAGGACAGGCTTTCGGGAAAAACTGTTTTTT
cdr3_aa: CASTRTGFREKLFF

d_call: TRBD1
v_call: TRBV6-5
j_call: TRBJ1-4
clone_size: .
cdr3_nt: TGTGCCAGCAGGCGAGGGGGCGGAAAGGAAAAACTGTTTTTT
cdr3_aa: CASRRGGGKEKLFF

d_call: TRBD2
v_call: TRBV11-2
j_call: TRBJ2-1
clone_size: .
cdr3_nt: TGTGCCAGCAGCCCCTCAGCGGGGGGGCCCAATGAGCAGTTCTTC
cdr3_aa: CASSPSAGGPNEQFF

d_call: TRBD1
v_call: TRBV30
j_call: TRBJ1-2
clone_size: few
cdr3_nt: TGTGCCTGGAGTGTAAGGGCAGGGGGAGGCTACACCTTC
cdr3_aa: CAWSVRAGGGYTF

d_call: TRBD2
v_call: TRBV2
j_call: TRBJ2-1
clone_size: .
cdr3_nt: TGTGCCAGCACTAGCGGGGGGGCCATCAATGAGCAGTTCTTC
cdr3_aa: CASTSGGAINEQFF

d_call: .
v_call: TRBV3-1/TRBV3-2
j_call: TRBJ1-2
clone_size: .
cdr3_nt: TGTGCCAGCAGCCAAGACCGGACTCTGGCAGCAGCTAACTATGGCTACACCTTC
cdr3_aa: CASSQDRTLAAANYGYTF

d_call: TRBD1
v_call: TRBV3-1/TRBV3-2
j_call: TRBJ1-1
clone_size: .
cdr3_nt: TGTGCCAGCAGCCCCGGACAGGGAGGATTTGACACTGAAGCTTTCTTT
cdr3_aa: CASSPGQGGFDTEAFF

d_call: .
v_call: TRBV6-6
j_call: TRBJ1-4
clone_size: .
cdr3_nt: TGTGCCAGCAGTTATGGGCAGTCCAATGAAAAACTGTTTTTT
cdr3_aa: CASSYGQSNEKLFF

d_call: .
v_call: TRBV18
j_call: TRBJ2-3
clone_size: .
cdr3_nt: TGTGCCAGCTCACCACGGGGCCGCCCCACAGATACGCAGTATTTT
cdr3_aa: CASSPRGRPTDTQYF

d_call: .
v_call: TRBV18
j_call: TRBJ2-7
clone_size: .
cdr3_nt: TGTGCCAGCTCTCCGACACTCTCCTACGAGCAGTACTTC
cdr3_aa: CASSPTLSYEQYF

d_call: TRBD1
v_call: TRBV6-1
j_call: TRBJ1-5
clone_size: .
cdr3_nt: TGTGCCAGCAGTGAAGGGACAGGGCTCTATCAGCCCCAGCATTTT
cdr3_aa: CASSEGTGLYQPQHF

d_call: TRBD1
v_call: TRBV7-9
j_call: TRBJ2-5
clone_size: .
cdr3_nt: TGTGCCAGCAGCTCGGGACAGTACCAAGAGACCCAGTACTTC
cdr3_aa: CASSSGQYQETQYF

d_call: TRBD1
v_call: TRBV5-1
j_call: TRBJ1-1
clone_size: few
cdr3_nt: TGCGCCAGCAGCTCGTACAGGGGTATAAACACTGAAGCTTTCTTT
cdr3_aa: CASSSYRGINTEAFF

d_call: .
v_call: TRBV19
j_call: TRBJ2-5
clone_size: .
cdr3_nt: TGTGCCAGTAGTAAAGGGTTGGGGGCAGGGGAGACCCAGTACTTC
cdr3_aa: CASSKGLGAGETQYF

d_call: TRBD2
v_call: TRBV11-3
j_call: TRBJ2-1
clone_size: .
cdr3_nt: TGTGCCAGCAGCCCCCGCGGGGGCAATGAGCAGTTCTTC
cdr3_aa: CASSPRGGNEQFF

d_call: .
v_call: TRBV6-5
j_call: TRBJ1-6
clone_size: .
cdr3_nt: TGTGCCAGCAGTTACTCGATAGGACAGATTAATTCACCCCTCCACTTT
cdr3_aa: CASSYSIGQINSPLHF

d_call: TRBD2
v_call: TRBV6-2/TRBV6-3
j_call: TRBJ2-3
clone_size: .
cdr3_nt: TGTGCCAGCAGTTCCCCAGCGGGGGGGCCAGATACGCAGTATTTT
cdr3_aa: CASSSPAGGPDTQYF

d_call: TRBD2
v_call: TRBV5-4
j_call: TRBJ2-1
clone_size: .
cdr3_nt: TGTGCCAGCAGCACCGCTAGCGGGGTATACAATGAGCAGTTCTTC
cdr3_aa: CASSTASGVYNEQFF

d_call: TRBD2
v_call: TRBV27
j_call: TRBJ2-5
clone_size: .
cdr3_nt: TGTGCCAGCAGGCTGGGACTAGCGGGGGGGCAAGAGACCCAGTACTTC
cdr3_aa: CASRLGLAGGQETQYF

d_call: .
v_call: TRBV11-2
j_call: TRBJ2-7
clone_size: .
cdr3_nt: TGTGCCAGCAGCTTAGGTCCAGGGAACTCCTACGAGCAGTACTTC
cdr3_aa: CASSLGPGNSYEQYF

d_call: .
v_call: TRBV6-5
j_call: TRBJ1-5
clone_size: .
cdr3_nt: TGTGCCAGCAGTTACTCGGGGCGGGGGACGGAGCCCCAGCATTTT
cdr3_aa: CASSYSGRGTEPQHF

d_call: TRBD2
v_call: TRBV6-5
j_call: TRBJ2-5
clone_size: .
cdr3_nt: TGTGCCAGCAGTTACCGCGGACTAGCGGGGGAGACCCAGTACTTC
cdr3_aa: CASSYRGLAGETQYF

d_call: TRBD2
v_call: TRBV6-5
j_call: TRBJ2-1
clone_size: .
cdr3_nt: TGTGCCAGCAGTTACGCCATCGGGAGGACCGCTGAGCAGTTCTTC
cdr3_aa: CASSYAIGRTAEQFF

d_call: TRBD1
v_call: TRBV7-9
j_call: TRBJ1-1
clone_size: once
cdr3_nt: TGTGCCAGCAGCTTAGCGACCGGGACAGGGTACACTGAAGCTTTCTTT
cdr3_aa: CASSLATGTGYTEAFF

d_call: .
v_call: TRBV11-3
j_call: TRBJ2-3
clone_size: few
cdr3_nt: TGTGCCAGCAGCTTAGTTAGTAGCACAGATACGCAGTATTTT
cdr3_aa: CASSLVSSTDTQYF